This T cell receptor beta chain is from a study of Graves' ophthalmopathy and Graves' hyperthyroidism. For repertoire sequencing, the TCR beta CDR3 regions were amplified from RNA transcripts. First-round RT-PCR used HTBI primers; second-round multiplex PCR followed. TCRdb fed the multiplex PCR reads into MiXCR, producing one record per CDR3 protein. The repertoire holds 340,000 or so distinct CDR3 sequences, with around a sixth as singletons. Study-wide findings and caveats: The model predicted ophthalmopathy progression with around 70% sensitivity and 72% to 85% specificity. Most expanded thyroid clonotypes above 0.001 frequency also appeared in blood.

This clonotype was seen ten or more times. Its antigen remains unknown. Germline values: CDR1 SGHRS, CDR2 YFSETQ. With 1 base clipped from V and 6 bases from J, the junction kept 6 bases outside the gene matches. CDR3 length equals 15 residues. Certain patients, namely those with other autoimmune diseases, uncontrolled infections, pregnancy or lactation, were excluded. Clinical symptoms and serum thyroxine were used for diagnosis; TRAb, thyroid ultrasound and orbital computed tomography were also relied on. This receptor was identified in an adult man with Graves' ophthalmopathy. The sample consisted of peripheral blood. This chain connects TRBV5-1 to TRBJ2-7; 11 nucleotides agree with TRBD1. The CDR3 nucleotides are TGCGCCAGCAGCTTGATCGGGACAGGGGGGTTCGAGCAGTACTTC. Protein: CASSLIGTGGFEQYF.